These 15 T cell receptor beta chains share one sample of origin, sequenced in a study of control samples from healthy donors and cancer patients. Sequencing was performed with immunoSEQ multiplex PCR; in TCRdb, only in-frame clones are kept and a portion is missing. The table lists about 92,000 clones, roughly four fifths of them singletons. What was sequenced was blood. The source is a woman aged 55 to 70 in good health.

V usage is TRBV5-1 and J usage is TRBJ2-1, with unresolved D. Germline CDR1 reads SGHRS; CDR2 reads YFSETQ. V lost 2 bases and J lost 0, with 9 bases in between. This CDR3 has 15 residues. In nucleotides, the CDR3 is TGCGCCAGCAGCTTCGTCCTGAGCTCCTACAATGAGCAGTTCTTC. Translated: CASSFVLSSYNEQFF.

This clone was seen a single time. The chain couples TRBV6-6 to TRBJ1-4; possibly TRBD1 for D (5 bases). Trimming stripped 6 bases from V and 8 bases from J, with 19 bases between. Germline values: CDR1 MNHNY, CDR2 SVGAGI (reference sequence). The CDR3 is 15 residues long. CDR3 amino acids: CASSPPSSGPEKLFF. As DNA, the CDR3 is TGTGCCAGCAGCCCACCTTCGTCAGGGCCCGAAAAACTGTTTTTT.

The chain joins TRBV5-1 to TRBJ1-4; the D gene is possibly TRBD1 (6 bases). The CDR3 covers 13 residues. The germline V gene encodes CDR1 SGHRS and CDR2 YFSETQ. V lost 4 bases to trimming and J lost 5 bases, with 9 bases between them. CDR3 loop: CASSGGANEKLFF. The CDR3 DNA follows: TGCGCCAGCAGCGGGGGCGCGAATGAAAAACTGTTTTTT.

The rearrangement links TRBV6-4 to TRBJ2-1; the D gene is possibly TRBD2 (6 bases). Per the germline V gene, CDR1 is MRHNA and CDR2 is SNTAGT. Trimming shortened V by 7 bases and J by 0 bases, and 16 bases separated the two germline ends. The CDR3 has 16 amino acids. CDR3 DNA sequence: TGTGCCAGCAAGGGACCGGGGGAAAGCTCCTACAATGAGCAGTTCTTC. Translated, it gives CASKGPGESSYNEQFF.

The chain has TRBV6-5 and TRBJ1-5; unclear D gene. With 5 bases removed from V and 4 bases from J, the gap between germline ends came to 9 bases. Germline V lookup: CDR1 MNHEY, CDR2 SVGAGI. This CDR3 contains 13 residues. The CDR3 loop reads CASSITMNQPQHF. In DNA, the CDR3 is TGTGCCAGCAGTATCACGATGAATCAGCCCCAGCATTTT.

A few counts support this clone. This chain connects TRBV21-1 to TRBJ2-7; the DNA was not used to check the table's D call, TRBD1. TRBV21-1 is listed as a pseudogene. The CDR3 contains 13 residues. The CDR3 DNA reads TGTGCCAGCAGCAAAGCCCACAGGGGAGAGCAGTACTTC. Amino acid sequence: CASSKAHRGEQYF.

The V and J genes are TRBV3-1 (or the pseudogene TRBV3-2) and TRBJ1-4; D not resolved. CDR3 size: 16 residues. The germline CDR1 and CDR2 sequences are LGHDT and YNNKEL (reference sequence). Deletions cut 0 bases from V and 0 bases from J, with 8 bases between. This CDR3 is CASSQELGATNEKLFF. DNA for the CDR3: TGTGCCAGCAGCCAAGAGTTGGGTGCAACTAATGAAAAACTGTTTTTT.

The rearrangement joins TRBV11-2 to TRBJ1-3; D is ambiguous. V lost 4 bases to trimming and J lost 0 bases, with 13 bases between them. This CDR3 contains 16 residues. Germline CDR1 SGHAT, CDR2 FQNNGV. The DNA of the CDR3 is TGTGCCAGCAGCTACCAATTTCTGAGCTCTGGAAACACCATATATTTT. Translated: CASSYQFLSSGNTIYF. The complete variable domain, with remaining parts taken from reference TRBV11-2 and TRBJ1-3, reads EAGVAQSPRYKIIEKRQSVAFWCNPISGHATLYWYQQILGQGPKLLIQFQNNGVVDDSQLPKDRFSAERLKGVDSTLKIQPAKLEDSAVYLCASSYQFLSSGNTIYFGEGSWLTVV.

This clone was recorded only once. The rearrangement links TRBV2 to TRBJ2-2, with D hard to call. Germline loops: CDR1 SNHLY, CDR2 FYNNEI. Trimming took 1 base from V and 8 from J, leaving 8 bases between them. The CDR3 extends over 13 amino acids. CDR3 sequence reads: CASSEVGIGELFF. DNA of the CDR3: TGTGCCAGCAGTGAAGTGGGGATAGGGGAGCTGTTTTTT. Full variable domain (outside the CDR3, taken from reference TRBV2 and TRBJ2-2): EPEVTQTPSHQVTQMGQEVILRCVPISNHLYFYWYRQILGQKVEFLVSFYNNEISEKSEIFDDQFSVERPDGSNFTLKIRSTKLEDSAMYFCASSEVGIGELFFGEGSRLTVL.

The chain combines TRBV13 with TRBJ1-3; no clear D gene. CDR3 size: 15 residues. Per the germline V gene, CDR1 is PRHDT and CDR2 is FYEKMQ (reference sequence). V gave up 6 bases and J gave up 4 bases, with 16 bases separating them. The CDR3 region has the DNA TGTGCCAGCAGTCCCGACCGGGCTTTCGGAAACACCATATATTTT. This sequence encodes CASSPDRAFGNTIYF.

This rearrangement joins TRBV11-2 to TRBJ2-2; 8 nucleotides line up with TRBD2. The CDR3 covers 15 residues. Germline assignment: CDR1 SGHAT and CDR2 FQNNGV. V shed 1 base and J 7 bases; nucleotides not matched to a gene: 5. The CDR3 region has the DNA TGTGCCAGCAGCTTAGTTGCGGGGGGTGTCGGGGAGCTGTTTTTT. Its translation is CASSLVAGGVGELFF.

CDR3 sequence reads: CASPSSSGNTIYF. The CDR3 coding sequence is TGTGCCAGCCCCTCGAGCTCTGGAAACACCATATATTTT. The chain employs TRBV28 and TRBJ1-3; D unresolved. In germline, CDR1 is MDHEN, CDR2 SYDVKM. Trimming cost V 8 bases and J 0 bases, with 8 bases left between them. The CDR3 runs to 13 residues.

This chain uses TRBV6-2 or TRBV6-3 with TRBJ2-5; D gene ambiguous. The V end lost 6 bases, the J end lost 3 bases, and 11 bases lay between the germline ends. From germline, CDR1 is MNHEY and CDR2 SVGEGT. This CDR3 contains 13 residues. CDR3 in DNA: TGTGCCAGCAGCCCATTAGGAAAAGAGACCCAGTACTTC. This sequence encodes CASSPLGKETQYF.

J is TRBJ1-5 and V is TRBV24-1; D unclear. There are 15 residues in the CDR3. From germline, CDR1 is KGHDR and CDR2 SFDVKD. V was clipped by 1 base and J by 0 bases, with 6 bases between them. The CDR3 DNA follows: TGTGCCACCAGTGATTTCGCGGTTAGCAATCAGCCCCAGCATTTT. It translates to CATSDFAVSNQPQHF.

V and J are TRBV12-3 or TRBV12-4 and TRBJ1-2; D is unresolved. CDR3 length: 13 amino acids. Trimming removed 6 bases from V and 8 bases from J, with 16 bases in between. The CDR3 loop reads CASSLTSLDGYTF. The CDR3 bases are TGTGCCAGCAGCTTGACATCGCTAGACGGCTACACCTTC.